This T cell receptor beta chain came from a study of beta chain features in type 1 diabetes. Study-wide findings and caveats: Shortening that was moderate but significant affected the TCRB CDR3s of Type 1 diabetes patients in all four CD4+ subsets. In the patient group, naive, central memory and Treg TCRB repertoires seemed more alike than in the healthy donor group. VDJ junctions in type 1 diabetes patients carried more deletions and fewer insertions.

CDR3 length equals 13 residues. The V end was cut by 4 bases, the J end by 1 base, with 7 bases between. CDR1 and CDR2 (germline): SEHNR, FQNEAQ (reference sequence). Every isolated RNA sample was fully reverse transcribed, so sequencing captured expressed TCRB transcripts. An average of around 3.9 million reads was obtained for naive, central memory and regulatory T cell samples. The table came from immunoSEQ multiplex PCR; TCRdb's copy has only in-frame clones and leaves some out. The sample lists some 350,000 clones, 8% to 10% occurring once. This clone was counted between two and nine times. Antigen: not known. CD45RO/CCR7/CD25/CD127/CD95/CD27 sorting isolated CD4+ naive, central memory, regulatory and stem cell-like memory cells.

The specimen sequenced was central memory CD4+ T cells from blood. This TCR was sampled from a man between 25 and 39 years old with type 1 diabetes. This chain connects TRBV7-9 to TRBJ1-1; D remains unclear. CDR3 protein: CASSYTGNTEAFF. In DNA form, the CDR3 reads TGTGCCAGCAGCTATACGGGGAACACTGAAGCTTTCTTT.